These T cell receptor beta chains were read from a single sample in a study of PD-1 blockade in classical Hodgkin lymphoma. Clones were read by immunoSEQ multiplex PCR, and TCRdb kept only the in-frame ones, dropping some. The sample lists 100,000 to 120,000 clones, approximately 89% occurring once. The sequencing used peripheral blood mononuclear cells (PBMCs), collected before the fourth cycle of nivolumab. Source of these receptors: a human donor with classical Hodgkin lymphoma. Both conserved end residues are part of each CDR3. D genes are given only for firm matches. Part of the rows lack a size; the others show once, few, many or a class for expanded clones.

-	TRBD2	TRBV10-3	TRBJ2-3	TGTGCCATCAGCCCCTGGACTAGCGGGAAAGGTGTAGATACGCAGTATTTT	CAISPWTSGKGVDTQYF
-	-	TRBV6-1	TRBJ2-5	TGTGCCAGCAGTGAAGGGGGAGAGACCCAGTACTTC	CASSEGGETQYF
-	-	TRBV6-5	TRBJ1-1	TGTGCCAGCAGTTACGGGGAGAACACTGAAGCTTTCTTT	CASSYGENTEAFF
-	TRBD1	TRBV28	TRBJ2-7	TGTGCCAGCAGTAGCCGGGACAGGGGGATAACCTACGAGCAGTACTTC	CASSSRDRGITYEQYF
-	TRBD2	TRBV28	TRBJ2-1	TGTGCCAGCAGCCTGGCTAGCGGAGAGAACAATGAGCAGTTCTTC	CASSLASGENNEQFF
-	TRBD1	TRBV14	TRBJ2-1	TGTGCCAGCAGCCCGGGACAGGGGGGCAATGAGCAGTTCTTC	CASSPGQGGNEQFF
-	-	TRBV7-2	TRBJ1-5	TGTGCCAGCAGCCGCACGCCGGGGGAGTCTCAGCCCCAGCATTTT	CASSRTPGESQPQHF
-	-	TRBV6-5	TRBJ1-5	TGTGCCAGCAGTTCAACAGGGTACTATAGCAATCAGCCCCAGCATTTT	CASSSTGYYSNQPQHF
-	-	TRBV18	TRBJ1-2	TGTGCCAGCTCACCCCCGGGTGGGTATGGCTACACCTTC	CASSPPGGYGYTF
-	-	TRBV7-2	TRBJ1-5	TGTGCCAGCAGCTTACGGGGAGGAGGAGGCAATCAGCCCCAGCATTTT	CASSLRGGGGNQPQHF
few	-	TRBV19	TRBJ1-5	TGTGCCAGTAGTGGGGCCAGTCTTCAGCCCCAGCATTTT	CASSGASLQPQHF
-	TRBD2	TRBV27	TRBJ2-3	TGTGCCAGCAGTTTAAGGGCTAGCGGGTTCCCCCTCAGCACAGATACGCAGTATTTT	CASSLRASGFPLSTDTQYF
-	-	TRBV5-1	TRBJ2-5	TGCGCCAGCAGCTTCTCAGGGCGGGAGACCCAGTACTTC	CASSFSGRETQYF
-	-	TRBV10-1	TRBJ1-5	TGCGCCAGCAGTGAGCTCCAGGGGCCTCAGCCCCAGCATTTT	CASSELQGPQPQHF
-	-	TRBV6-5	TRBJ2-7	TGTGCCAGCAGTTACCCGTGGCGGGAAGGCTCCTACGAGCAGTACTTC	CASSYPWREGSYEQYF
few	TRBD2	TRBV4-2	TRBJ2-1	TGTGCCAGCAGCCAAGACCCGGGACTAGCTTCAAATGAGCAGTTCTTC	CASSQDPGLASNEQFF
-	-	TRBV2	TRBJ1-5	TGTGCCAGCAGTCCCACAGGGCTGGGCAATCAGCCCCAGCATTTT	CASSPTGLGNQPQHF
-	-	TRBV27	TRBJ1-2	TGTGCCAGCAGTTTTCGACTTCGGCAGGACTATGGCTACACCTTC	CASSFRLRQDYGYTF
-	TRBD2	TRBV19	TRBJ2-7	TGTGCCAGTAGTATAGGCGGGACTAGCGGGAGGCCGACCAAGAACGAGCAGTACTTC	CASSIGGTSGRPTKNEQYF
-	-	TRBV11-2	TRBJ1-3	TGTGCCAGCAGCTTAGTTGGAAACACCATATATTTT	CASSLVGNTIYF
-	-	TRBV5-1	TRBJ1-5	TGCGCCAGCAGCTCGATGCCGGGTAGCAATCAGCCCCAGCATTTT	CASSSMPGSNQPQHF
once	-	TRBV7-2	TRBJ2-2	TGTGCCAGCAGCTTAAGGCCCACCGGGGAGCTGTTTTTT	CASSLRPTGELFF
once	TRBD2	TRBV5-1	TRBJ2-7	TGCGCCAGCAGCTTGGGGGGACTAGATTCCTACGAGCAGTACTTC	CASSLGGLDSYEQYF
-	-	TRBV5-6	TRBJ1-1	TGTGCCAGCAGCTCCTCGGGGATCCCTGAAGCTTTCTTT	CASSSSGIPEAFF
-	-	TRBV6-6	TRBJ2-3	TGTGCCAGCAGTCCCACAGATACGCAGTATTTT	CASSPTDTQYF
-	TRBD1	TRBV4-1	TRBJ2-2	TGCGCCAGCAGCCGACAGGGGGACACCGGGGAGCTGTTTTTT	CASSRQGDTGELFF
-	TRBD1	TRBV27	TRBJ1-2	TGTGCCAGCAGTGCTCTCTTAGGGGGCGGCTATGGCTACACCTTC	CASSALLGGGYGYTF
-	TRBD2	TRBV6-4	TRBJ2-1	TGTGCCAGCAGTGATTCCGGGACTAGCTCCTACAATGAGCAGTTCTTC	CASSDSGTSSYNEQFF
-	TRBD2	TRBV10-2	TRBJ2-1	TGCGCCAGCAGTGAGACTAGCGGAGAATACAATGAGCAGTTCTTC	CASSETSGEYNEQFF
-	TRBD2	TRBV6-5	TRBJ2-3	TGTGCCAGCAGTCTCGGACTAGCTACAGATACGCAGTATTTT	CASSLGLATDTQYF
-	-	TRBV5-6	TRBJ2-4	TGTGCCAGCAGCTTGCTGACAGGAGCCAAAAACATTCAGTACTTC	CASSLLTGAKNIQYF
few	-	TRBV6-6	TRBJ1-3	TGTGCCAGCAGTCCCCGGGAGTCCGGGACTGGAAACACCATATATTTT	CASSPRESGTGNTIYF
-	-	TRBV30	TRBJ2-7	TGTGCCAGCCAAGTCTGGGGGACCTACGAGCAGTACTTC	CASQVWGTYEQYF
-	-	TRBV4-1	TRBJ2-5	TGCGCCAGCAGCCAAGGACAGGTCCAAGAGACCCAGTACTTC	CASSQGQVQETQYF
-	-	TRBV6-5	TRBJ1-1	TGTGCCAGCAGTTTGCGGACAGCCGTCTACACTGAAGCTTTCTTT	CASSLRTAVYTEAFF
-	TRBD1	TRBV28	TRBJ1-1	TGTGCCAGCAGTTTGGCCGGGACAGCCGGCACTGAAGCTTTCTTT	CASSLAGTAGTEAFF
few	TRBD2	TRBV6-6	TRBJ2-7	TGTGCCAGCAGTTACTCGGGACTAGCGGGGACGTACGAGCAGTACTTC	CASSYSGLAGTYEQYF
-	-	TRBV19	TRBJ1-1	TGTGCCAGTAAAGAACCAAGGCTATTAAACACTGAAGCTTTCTTT	CASKEPRLLNTEAFF
-	-	TRBV25-1	TRBJ1-2	TGTGCCAGCAGTGAATCCAGCGGTGGCTACACCTTC	CASSESSGGYTF
-	-	TRBV2	TRBJ1-1	TGTGCCAGCAGTGTCCGACAGAACACTGAAGCTTTCTTT	CASSVRQNTEAFF
-	TRBD2	TRBV30	TRBJ2-7	TGTGCCTGGAGTGCCGGCGGGAGTATCTACGAGCAGTACTTC	CAWSAGGSIYEQYF
-	TRBD2	TRBV2	TRBJ2-5	TGTGCCAGCAGTGACGGAGTAGCGGGAGTTGGGGAGACCCAGTACTTC	CASSDGVAGVGETQYF
-	-	TRBV18	TRBJ2-6	TGTGCCAGCTCACCATTGGCGTTGATTTCTGGGGCCAACGTCCTGACTTTC	CASSPLALISGANVLTF
-	-	TRBV19	TRBJ1-2	TGTGCCAGTAGTCCGGGGGGGCGCGATCAAACTGGGTATGGCTACACCTTC	CASSPGGRDQTGYGYTF
-	-	TRBV19	TRBJ2-5	TGTGCCAGTAGCCGGAAAGAGACCCAGTACTTC	CASSRKETQYF
-	-	TRBV2	TRBJ1-5	TGTGCCAGCAGAGGGGGGTTGAGCAATCAGCCCCAGCATTTT	CASRGGLSNQPQHF
-	-	TRBV20-1	TRBJ2-7	TGCAGTGCTAGAGATCGCCCAGAGCAGTACTTC	CSARDRPEQYF